The T cell receptor beta chain under discussion was sequenced for a study of shared clonotypes between healthy human individuals. The naive CD8 population came from CD45RO-negative cells selected for CCR7, without terminally differentiated effector memory CD45RA+ cells. Data came from immunoSEQ multiplex PCR; TCRdb stores just in-frame clones and leaves some out. The data show around 650,000 clones, about 96% seen once. The receptor comes from a woman in her twenties or thirties in good health. Sequencing input: naive CD8+ T cells sorted from blood.

The CDR3 DNA reads as TGTGCCAGCAGCTGGGAACTAGCGAAAAGCTCCTACGAGCAGTACTTC. Its translation is CASSWELAKSSYEQYF. J is TRBJ2-7 and V is TRBV7-2; 7 nucleotides match TRBD2. The CDR3 length is 16 residues. With V trimmed by 4 bases and J by 0 bases, 9 bases remained unmatched. CDR1 is SGHTA and CDR2 is FQGNSA in the germline V gene.